This TCR beta chain was recorded in a study of blood T cell repertoires in COVID-19. Original processing notes: Estimation of nucleated cell counts was performed using reference gene primer amplification. Sequenced by immunoSEQ multiplex PCR; TCRdb stores in-frame clones only, minus some. D and trimming were read from the DNA, whereas the V and J calls and clone size are those reported in that table. The sample records about 200,000 clones, 88% being singletons. The source material was peripheral blood. The sequence was obtained from a man aged 18 to 29 with active or convalescent COVID-19.

The CDR3 bases are TGCAGCGGGCGCGGACAGGGGAACACTGAAGCTTTCTTT. It encodes CSGRGQGNTEAFF. The rearrangement uses TRBV29-1 and TRBJ1-1; 8 bases are shared with TRBD1. The CDR3 runs 13 residues. V gave up 7 bases and J gave up 1 base; unmatched junction bases: 5. Germline V CDR1 and CDR2: SQVTM, ANQGSEA.